This T cell receptor beta chain appears in the sequencing data of a study of early T cells in non-severe SARS-CoV-2 infection. Background on the study: Chains from this unsorted whole-blood bulk RNA could not be paired.

The CDR3 extends over 13 amino acids. The germline V gene has CDR1 ENHRY and CDR2 SYGVKD. The V gene lost 7 bases and the J gene lost 6 bases, with 16 bases spanning the gap. As part of library construction, unique molecular identifiers were attached to individual cDNA molecules. MiXCR was run by TCRdb on the 5' RACE reads, yielding one entry per CDR3 protein. Among some 82,000 distinct CDR3 sequences, 5.5% to 7.5% were seen once, and the ten largest hold about 7.5%. Concerning this clonotype itself: Its antigen remains unidentified.

Study-wide results and caveats: Clonotype matching in VDJdb favored anti-spike CD8 responses and did not capture private and CD4 specificities.

Sequenced: whole blood. This TCR was sampled from an adult who was a healthcare worker with PCR-confirmed SARS-CoV-2 infection or an uninfected control (not recorded which). The chain recombines TRBV10-3 with TRBJ2-7; D is unclear. Here the CDR3 DNA reads TGTGCCATCAAGGGCCTAGATTCGGGCGAGCAGTACTTC. This sequence encodes CAIKGLDSGEQYF.